This T cell receptor beta chain is drawn from a study of blood T cell repertoires in COVID-19. Study as a whole: Samples of COVID-19 (acute and convalescent) were obtained from the United States, Italy and Spain.

In the authors' workflow: Amplified reference gene primers provided the basis for estimating nucleated cell counts. The protocol was immunoSEQ multiplex PCR, while the TCRdb copy is restricted to in-frame clones and leaves out a portion. The V and J calls and clone size are taken from that table; D and trimming were inferred from the DNA. The data contain some 20,000 clones, approximately 93% of them seen just once; the ten biggest clones take up 5% to 7%. The TCR was taken from a human donor in a cohort sampled during active COVID-19. The specimen was peripheral blood.

Written as DNA, the CDR3 is TGTGCCAGCAGCCGGGCTAGCGGAGGGATCTTGGGCTATGGCTACACCTTC. The encoded protein is CASSRASGGILGYGYTF. The V call is TRBV11-2, the J call TRBJ1-2; D call uncertain. Germline loops: CDR1 SGHAT, CDR2 FQNNGV. Trimming cost V 5 bases and J 4 bases, with 23 bases left between them. This CDR3 is 17 amino acids long.